The table lists the clone carrying this T cell receptor (beta chain) with a few counts. Antigen: not known. The data were obtained in a study of T cells in Graves' hyperthyroidism and ophthalmopathy. Study-wide results and limits: Ophthalmopathy, which appeared later, was predicted by the model a median roughly 6.5 months before onset.

Authors of the study amplified TCR beta CDR3 regions from RNA transcripts. The HTBI primer set drove a first-round RT-PCR of the TCR CDR3. TCRdb used MiXCR to reprocess the multiplex PCR reads, holding one entry per CDR3 protein. The profile shows about 300,000 distinct CDR3 sequences, roughly 18% of them singletons. The J segment lost 6 bases and the V segment lost 2 bases, leaving 4 bases of the junction unmatched. CDR1 is MGHRA, CDR2 YSYEKL, per germline. The CDR3 has 14 residues. Thyroid ultrasound and orbital computed tomography, with clinical symptoms and serum thyroxine and TRAb, informed diagnoses. PBMCs stemmed from 8.5 to 10 ml fresh peripheral blood.

The sequence came from a man in his fifties or sixties with Graves' ophthalmopathy. V gene TRBV4-1 combines with J gene TRBJ2-7; 10 bases align to TRBD1. Sequenced input: blood. CDR3 in DNA: TGCGCCAGCAGCCAACCCGGGACAGGGGTCGAGCAGTACTTC. It codes for CASSQPGTGVEQYF.